The 9 T cell receptor beta chains presented below share a single source sample, sequenced in a study of blood T cell repertoires in COVID-19 (dated by TCRdb to about 2020). Library construction relied on the immunoSEQ multiplex PCR assay. Drawn from immuneACCESS, this table holds only the in-frame rearrangements with V and J called that TCRdb kept. Clones are partly lost; checked studies trace under half to an unresolved V gene and leave the rest unexplained. Here the sample has over 150,000 clones; about 88% occur a single time. The ten largest clones add up to less than 3% of the sample. The sample taken for sequencing was peripheral blood. These receptors originate from a middle-aged man with active or convalescent COVID-19.

The CDR3 protein is CASSPLGLAGLEDTQYF. CDR3 coding DNA: TGTGCCAGCAGCCCACTCGGACTAGCGGGGCTTGAAGATACGCAGTATTTT. The chain combines TRBV7-9 with TRBJ2-3, with 12 bases matching TRBD2. The CDR3 extends over 17 amino acids. J lost 5 bases, V lost 5 bases, and 11 bases had no gene match. Germline CDR1 and CDR2: SEHNR and FQNEAQ (reference sequence).

This chain joins TRBV7-9 and TRBJ1-5, with D possibly being TRBD1 (5 bases). This CDR3 contains 14 residues. V was trimmed by 3 bases and J by 2 bases, leaving 8 bases between them. In germline, CDR1 is SEHNR, CDR2 FQNEAQ (reference sequence). In nucleotides, the CDR3 is TGTGCCAGCAGCTTGGGAGGGGGCAATCAGCCCCAGCATTTT. Encoded protein: CASSLGGGNQPQHF.

This clone was counted a single time. The chain combines TRBV30 with TRBJ1-3; D ambiguous. Germline V gives CDR1 GTSNPN, CDR2 SVGIG (reference sequence). The CDR3 has 11 amino acids. Trimming shortened V by 5 bases and J by 4 bases, and 6 bases separated the two germline ends. CDR3 loop: CAWHRGNTIYF. Written as DNA, the CDR3 is TGTGCCTGGCATCGGGGAAACACCATATATTTT. The full variable domain, its missing parts supplied by reference TRBV30 and TRBJ1-3, is SQTIHQWPATLVQPVGSPLSLECTVEGTSNPNLYWYRQAAGRGLQLLFYSVGIGQISSEVPQNLSASRPQDRQFILSSKKLLLSDSGFYLCAWHRGNTIYFGEGSWLTVV.

J is TRBJ1-1 and V is TRBV7-3; 7 bases fit TRBD1. Per the germline V gene, CDR1 is SGHTA and CDR2 is FQGTGA. The V gene end was trimmed by 2 bases and the J gene end by 3 bases; junction bases not matched to a gene: 3. This CDR3 is built from 14 residues. The CDR3 is CASSLDRVDTEAFF. The CDR3 bases are TGTGCCAGCAGCTTAGACAGGGTGGACACTGAAGCTTTCTTT.

The chain has TRBV7-9 and TRBJ1-2; TRBD1 agrees at 7 bases. V gave up 5 bases and J gave up 5 bases; unmatched junction bases: 14. The CDR3 covers 16 residues. Germline values: CDR1 SEHNR, CDR2 FQNEAQ (reference sequence). CDR3 DNA: TGTGCCAGCAGCAATCTAATTAGGGGGCCAGAGTATGGCTACACCTTC. This encodes CASSNLIRGPEYGYTF.

This rearrangement joins TRBV13 to TRBJ1-1; D is perhaps TRBD1 (6 bases). Germline lookup yields CDR1 PRHDT and CDR2 FYEKMQ (reference sequence). The CDR3 contains 16 residues. The ends were cut back, 0 bases at V and 1 base at J, with 12 bases in the middle. The CDR3: CASSLGGARRNTEAFF. The CDR3 DNA follows: TGTGCCAGCAGCTTAGGGGGGGCCCGTCGGAACACTGAAGCTTTCTTT.

The chain combines TRBV28 with TRBJ1-5, with a tentative D call TRBD1 (6 bases). The germline V gene has CDR1 MDHEN and CDR2 SYDVKM. The CDR3 has 13 amino acids. Trimming removed 5 bases at V and 7 bases at J, with 12 bases between. CDR3 region: CASSTGGQQPQHF. CDR3 DNA: TGTGCCAGCAGTACCGGGGGGCAGCAGCCCCAGCATTTT.

V is TRBV24-1 and J is TRBJ2-5, with 12 bases aligning to TRBD1. J was trimmed by 4 bases and V by 9 bases; bases with no gene match: 8. This CDR3 spans 15 amino acids. Germline assignment: CDR1 KGHDR and CDR2 SFDVKD. The CDR3, as DNA: TGTGCCACCCACCCCGGGACAGGGGGCTTAGAGACCCAGTACTTC. Amino acids: CATHPGTGGLETQYF.

The chain joins TRBV19 to TRBJ1-5, with D possibly TRBD1 on 6 matching bases. V was pared by 5 bases and J by 0 bases, with 11 bases between. Germline-derived CDR1 and CDR2 are LNHDA and SQIVND (reference sequence). CDR3 length: 15 amino acids. The CDR3 region is CASSFRQVSNQPQHF. CDR3 nucleotide sequence: TGTGCCAGTAGTTTTAGACAGGTTAGCAATCAGCCCCAGCATTTT.